These T cell receptor beta chains were read from a single sample in a study of T cell repertoires in cytomegalovirus infection. Each CDR3 protein is one row after TCRdb ran MiXCR on the reads. The sample records some 300,000 distinct CDR3 sequences, roughly a sixth being singletons. The sequenced sample consisted of PBMCs. All receptors derive from a human donor in good health (CMV status not recorded). Some clones in this sample may be carry-over from other donors' samples. CDR3s include the opening cysteine and the closing phenylalanine or tryptophan. A D gene is named only where the DNA matches it firmly. Clone size is stated in some rows and not others, as once, few, many or a class when expanded.

clone_size | j_call | d_call | v_call | cdr3_nt | cdr3_aa
NA | TRBJ2-1 | NA | TRBV27 | TGTGCCAGCAGTTTATTCGATGAGCAGTTCTTC | CASSLFDEQFF
many | TRBJ2-3 | NA | TRBV12-3/TRBV12-4 | TGTGCCAGCAGCCCCTTTGAGGTACCACAGACAGATACGCAGTATTTT | CASSPFEVPQTDTQYF
NA | TRBJ1-6 | NA | TRBV11-2 | TGTGCCAGCGTCCGGCCGGAGCCTTACGGGGCCCTCCACTTT | CASVRPEPYGALHF
few | TRBJ1-5 | TRBD1 | TRBV5-6 | TGTGCCAGCAGCTGGGACAGCTATAGCAATCAGCCCCAGCATTTT | CASSWDSYSNQPQHF
few | TRBJ1-1 | NA | TRBV6-1 | TGTGCCAGCAGTGAAGGTCCGGGGAGAATTGAAGCTTTCTTT | CASSEGPGRIEAFF
many | TRBJ1-1 | TRBD1 | TRBV20-1 | TGCAGTGCCCGGACAGGGAGGAACACTGAAGCTTTCTTT | CSARTGRNTEAFF
many | TRBJ1-1 | TRBD1 | TRBV12-3/TRBV12-4 | TGTGCCAGTAAAGGGGGCGTCACTATTTCTGAAGCTTTCTTT | CASKGGVTISEAFF
NA | TRBJ2-7 | NA | TRBV9 | TGTGCCAGCAGCGTAGAGAGTGGCTACGAGCAGTACTTC | CASSVESGYEQYF
few | TRBJ1-2 | NA | TRBV20-1 | TGCAGTGCCATGAAAGCCGGGACTCTGCTGGGCTACACCTTC | CSAMKAGTLLGYTF
many | TRBJ2-7 | TRBD1 | TRBV7-2 | TGTGCCAGCAGCTTAGGGACAGGGAGAGAGCAGTACTTC | CASSLGTGREQYF
few | TRBJ1-5 | NA | TRBV25-1 | TGTGCCAGCAGTGAAGTCGGGAGGCAGCCCCAGCATTTT | CASSEVGRQPQHF
many | TRBJ1-5 | TRBD1 | TRBV7-2 | TGTGCCAGCAGCTTGACAGGGGGTGCGGGCAATCAGCCCCAGCATTTT | CASSLTGGAGNQPQHF
few | TRBJ1-3 | TRBD1 | TRBV4-2 | TGTGCCAGCAGCCAGCAGACAGGGGCCGCTGGAAACACCATATATTTT | CASSQQTGAAGNTIYF
many | TRBJ1-6 | NA | TRBV7-3 | TGTGCCAGCAGCTTATTGCAGGCTAATTCACCCCTCCACTTT | CASSLLQANSPLHF
many | TRBJ2-3 | NA | TRBV5-6 | TGTGCCAGCAGCTTTTCGCGCGCTCCGTCCACAGATACGCAGTATTTT | CASSFSRAPSTDTQYF
NA | TRBJ2-7 | TRBD1 | TRBV20-1 | TGCAGTGCCGGGACAGCCGACTACGAGCAGTACTTC | CSAGTADYEQYF
few | TRBJ2-5 | NA | TRBV11-2 | TGTGCCAGCACCGGCCAGTTGGATTCAGAGACCCAGTACTTC | CASTGQLDSETQYF
few | TRBJ2-5 | NA | TRBV6-2/TRBV6-3 | TGTGCCAGCAGCTGGGTCAGCGACCAAGAGACCCAGTACTTC | CASSWVSDQETQYF
few | TRBJ2-2 | NA | TRBV7-2 | TGTGCCAGCAGCCCCGGGGGGACAAACGGCGGGGAGCTGTTTTTT | CASSPGGTNGGELFF
NA | TRBJ1-6 | NA | TRBV18 | TGTGCCAGCTCACTAACGGGACAAGGTCTCAACTATAATTCACCCCTCCACTTT | CASSLTGQGLNYNSPLHF
NA | TRBJ1-4 | NA | TRBV20-1 | TGCAGTGCTTACGGGAGCTATGAAAAACTGTTTTTT | CSAYGSYEKLFF
NA | TRBJ2-7 | TRBD2 | TRBV7-9 | TGTGCCAGCAGCTTATTCGACGGGAGGTACGAGCAGTACTTC | CASSLFDGRYEQYF
few | TRBJ2-1 | TRBD2 | TRBV5-5 | TGTGCCAGCAGCTTGTGGAGCGGGGGGGGCGGAGATGAGCAGTTCTTC | CASSLWSGGGGDEQFF
few | TRBJ1-1 | NA | TRBV10-3 | TGTGCCATCAGGTTAGGCGGGGGGCGAAAAGCTTTCTTT | CAIRLGGGRKAFF
NA | TRBJ2-1 | TRBD2 | TRBV5-4 | TGTGCCAGCAGGCAGGGACTAGCAGAGATTAATGAGCAGTTCTTC | CASRQGLAEINEQFF
many | TRBJ2-1 | TRBD2 | TRBV12-3/TRBV12-4 | TGTGCCAGCAGGGAAGCGGGGGGCGCCTACAATGAGCAGTTCTTC | CASREAGGAYNEQFF
few | TRBJ2-1 | TRBD1 | TRBV20-1 | TGCAGTGCCCTGACAGGGGGCGCGAATGAGCAGTTCTTC | CSALTGGANEQFF
few | TRBJ1-1 | NA | TRBV6-1 | TGTGCCACCAGAATAGGACCGGTTCTGAACACTGAAGCTTTCTTT | CATRIGPVLNTEAFF
NA | TRBJ1-6 | NA | TRBV9 | TGTGCCAGCAGCGTTTCCAGGGGAAATTCACCCCTCCACTTT | CASSVSRGNSPLHF
many | TRBJ2-7 | NA | TRBV6-2/TRBV6-3 | TGTGCCAGCAGGCCCCCCCGGGGGCGAGATCGTTACGAGCAGTACTTC | CASRPPRGRDRYEQYF
NA | TRBJ2-6 | NA | TRBV28 | TGTGCCAGCAGTACGATATGGGGTGGGATCCGATCTTTGGGCTCTGGGGCCAACGTCCTGACTTTC | CASSTIWGGIRSLGSGANVLTF
many | TRBJ2-1 | TRBD2 | TRBV7-6 | TGTGCCAGCAGCTTTAGGGTAGCGGGGGGGTATGAGCAGTTCTTC | CASSFRVAGGYEQFF
NA | TRBJ1-1 | NA | TRBV4-3 | TGCGCCAGCAGCCAAGATAGAATAAGGTGGAACACTGAAGCTTTCTTT | CASSQDRIRWNTEAFF
NA | TRBJ2-1 | TRBD2 | TRBV2 | TGTGCCAGCAATAGGGCTAGCGGGGGGAGGACCTACAATGAGCAGTTCTTC | CASNRASGGRTYNEQFF
few | TRBJ1-5 | NA | TRBV19 | TGTGCCAGTAGTACTGTGCCGTGGGAACAGCCCCAGCATTTT | CASSTVPWEQPQHF
few | TRBJ1-6 | NA | TRBV3-1 | TGTGCCAGCAGCCGAGGAGGGACTACGGGGCATAATTCACCCCTCCACTTT | CASSRGGTTGHNSPLHF
many | TRBJ1-1 | NA | TRBV28 | TGTGCCACCTCGACGGGGGGCAGACGGAACACTGAAGCTTTCTTT | CATSTGGRRNTEAFF
few | TRBJ1-4 | NA | TRBV7-7 | TGTGCTAGCAGCCGAAACCAGGGCCCTGGTGAAAAACTGTTTTTT | CASSRNQGPGEKLFF
few | TRBJ2-7 | NA | TRBV2 | TGTGCCAGCAGTGCTATACAGCGAGAGAGGAGCGAGCAGTACTTC | CASSAIQRERSEQYF
NA | TRBJ2-3 | NA | TRBV6-1 | TGTGCCAGCAGTCCCCCAGGGCCCACAGATACGCAGTATTTT | CASSPPGPTDTQYF
once | TRBJ2-2 | NA | TRBV2 | TGTGCCAGCAGTGATAAGACTACCTTCACCGGGGAGCTGTTTTTT | CASSDKTTFTGELFF
few | TRBJ2-3 | TRBD1 | TRBV6-2/TRBV6-3 | TGTGCCAGCAGTTACGGGGACAGGGGAACAGATACGCAGTATTTT | CASSYGDRGTDTQYF
few | TRBJ2-1 | NA | TRBV7-6 | TGTGCCAGCAGCTTAGCGAATCCCGACTACAATGAGCAGTTCTTC | CASSLANPDYNEQFF
few | TRBJ1-6 | NA | TRBV5-6 | TGTGCCAGCAGCTTGAGCGTCAGTCAATCACCCCTCCACTTT | CASSLSVSQSPLHF
few | TRBJ1-5 | TRBD1 | TRBV7-9 | TGTGCCAGCAGCGCCGGGGACAGGGGTAATCAGCCCCAGCATTTT | CASSAGDRGNQPQHF
NA | TRBJ2-3 | TRBD2 | TRBV10-3 | TGTGCCATCAGTAAGCAAGCGGGGGGATCTACTAGCACAGATACGCAGTATTTT | CAISKQAGGSTSTDTQYF
NA | TRBJ1-4 | TRBD1 | TRBV7-9 | TGTGCCAGCAGCAAGCGACAGGGGGCGAATGAAAAACTGTTTTTT | CASSKRQGANEKLFF
NA | TRBJ1-1 | TRBD1 | TRBV6-2/TRBV6-3 | TGTGCCAGCAGTTACCCCCTTCAGGACAGGGCTGAAGCTTTCTTT | CASSYPLQDRAEAFF
many | TRBJ2-3 | TRBD2 | TRBV7-3 | TGTGCCAGCAGCTTAATGGGGGGGGGGGATACGCAGTATTTT | CASSLMGGGDTQYF
NA | TRBJ2-2 | NA | TRBV7-3 | TGTGCCAGCAGCCTGGGACAAAGGGGATCCGGGGAGCTGTTTTTT | CASSLGQRGSGELFF
many | TRBJ2-1 | TRBD2 | TRBV7-2 | TGTGCCAGCAGCGATAGGCCTAGGACTAGGGGAGGGCGATACAATGAGCAGTTCTTC | CASSDRPRTRGGRYNEQFF
many | TRBJ1-5 | NA | TRBV28 | TGTGCCAGCAGTCCCTCGATGGGGAGAGGAAGCAATCAGCCCCAGCATTTT | CASSPSMGRGSNQPQHF
NA | TRBJ1-5 | TRBD1 | TRBV20-1 | TGCAGTGCTAGAGACCCAGGACAGGGCGGCTATAGCAATCAGCCCCAGCATTTT | CSARDPGQGGYSNQPQHF
NA | TRBJ1-4 | NA | TRBV20-1 | TGCAGTGCTAGGGAAGCGATGAATGAAAAACTGTTTTTT | CSAREAMNEKLFF
many | TRBJ1-1 | NA | TRBV28 | TGTGCCAGCAGTGTCGGGGCGGGGGGGAACACTGAAGCTTTCTTT | CASSVGAGGNTEAFF
many | TRBJ1-5 | NA | TRBV12-3/TRBV12-4 | TGTGCCAGCAGCATTGACATCACCCCCCAGCATTTT | CASSIDITPQHF
few | TRBJ1-3 | NA | TRBV6-2/TRBV6-3 | TGTGCCAGCAGATCGACAGTCGCTGGAAACACCATATATTTT | CASRSTVAGNTIYF
few | TRBJ1-6 | TRBD1 | TRBV5-1 | TGCGCCAGCAGCGAGGGACAGGGGGGGTCACCCCTCCACTTT | CASSEGQGGSPLHF
NA | TRBJ2-7 | TRBD2 | TRBV20-1 | TGCAGTGCTAGAGACGCGGCTAGCGGGGGTTACGAGCAGTACTTC | CSARDAASGGYEQYF